This T cell receptor (beta chain) derives from a study of spatial heterogeneity in lung cancer (dated by TCRdb to between 2018 and 2021). At the level of the whole study: Beta-chain transcripts were consistently detected in greater numbers than alpha-chain transcripts, which likely reflected higher beta-chain transcript abundance. TCR transcript counts in tumor regions correlated strongly with a T cell transcriptional module score from matched bulk RNA-seq. In non-small cell lung cancer, the study quantitatively compared TCR alpha and beta repertoires across several tumor regions, matched nontumor lung, and blood. Both alpha and beta chains were TCR-sequenced in around 220 tumor regions, approximately 67 matched nontumor lung samples and approximately 50 PBMC samples obtained at surgery. In the raw uncorrected reads, each unique combination of TCR and UMI appeared on average more than ten times. Nonsynonymous mutation counts, determined by whole-exome sequencing of tumor tissue, were related to features of the TCR repertoire. The research as a whole found: The tumor nonsynonymous mutation count correlated with the number of expanded alpha and beta TCRs within the tumor. Additional single-cell paired TCR alpha and beta sequencing was considered necessary to confirm, at a functional level, the hypothesis that regional TCRs recognize regional mutations. Counts of ubiquitous and regional expanded TCRs were found to correlate with counts of ubiquitous and regional nonsynonymous mutations, respectively. TCR-seq coverage of tumor T cells was estimated at only roughly 6.5% for alpha chains and about 13% for beta chains.

Of note for this clonotype: Its cognate antigen has yet to be identified. Base qualities are not recorded, but no much larger clone differs from it by a single base. A library made for alpha chains picked up this beta chain off target, so its size means little.

From the cysteine up to the phenylalanine, the CDR3 has a length of 15 residues. Only CDR3 DNA is held: 45 bases, read in frame from base 1. In the germline V gene, CDR1 corresponds to KGHSH and CDR2 to LQKENI. V gives up 3 bases and J gives up 7 bases, and the segment between their germline ends measures 16 bases. The intended sense of this specimen's time point label: sample taken at primary tumor resection. Samples were obtained from approximately 77 patients with early-stage, untreated non-small cell lung cancer from the lung TRACERx cohort. Without any cell sorting, TCR sequencing was performed on whole RNA extracted either from tumor and nontumor lung tissue or from cryopreserved PBMC samples. Only patients with enough RNA available from two or more tumor regions were chosen for TCR sequencing. Tumor and adjacent nontumor lung specimens were reviewed by a lung pathologist before selection. Library preparation employed 5' RACE. Data came from a NextSeq 500. The TCR library protocol attached a unique molecular identifier to each TCR cDNA molecule to allow correction of PCR and sequencing errors. The paper's data handling went like this. TCR identification, UMI-based error correction and CDR3 extraction were all carried out with Decombinator tools. Expanded TCRs were defined as those above a frequency of 2 per 1,000, corresponding to the top 1% of the tumor frequency distribution. Expanded tumor TCRs statistically deemed absent (corrected P<0.05) from at least one tumor region were classed as regional, and all other expanded tumor TCRs were classed as ubiquitous. Renyi diversity was calculated using the R vegan package after each repertoire was subsampled 100 times to 5,000 TCRs. To build CDR3 similarity networks, amino acid triplet string-kernel similarity was used, and CDR3s were connected when their pairwise similarity was above 0.82. Using fastp trimming at Q25 and MiXCR clonotype assembly, TCRdb reanalyzed the public sequencing data and kept in-frame beta chains. Here each entry gathers all rows of one CDR3 protein and keeps the most common genes and DNA. These V and J calls rely on TCRdb rather than the paper's analysis. The sample includes 9,500 or so distinct CDR3 sequences, with 9.5% to 15% observed a single time. The top ten constitute 10% of the sample.

The chain is made from TRBV18 and TRBJ1-5; the D segment could be TRBD1, given 6 matching bases. This TCR came from a male donor with early-stage non-small cell lung cancer. The sample in question was lung tumor tissue, obtained at surgery. The CDR3 loop reads CASSPETGLGQPQHF. Here is the DNA: TGTGCCAGCTCACCTGAGACAGGATTAGGACAGCCCCAGCATTTT.